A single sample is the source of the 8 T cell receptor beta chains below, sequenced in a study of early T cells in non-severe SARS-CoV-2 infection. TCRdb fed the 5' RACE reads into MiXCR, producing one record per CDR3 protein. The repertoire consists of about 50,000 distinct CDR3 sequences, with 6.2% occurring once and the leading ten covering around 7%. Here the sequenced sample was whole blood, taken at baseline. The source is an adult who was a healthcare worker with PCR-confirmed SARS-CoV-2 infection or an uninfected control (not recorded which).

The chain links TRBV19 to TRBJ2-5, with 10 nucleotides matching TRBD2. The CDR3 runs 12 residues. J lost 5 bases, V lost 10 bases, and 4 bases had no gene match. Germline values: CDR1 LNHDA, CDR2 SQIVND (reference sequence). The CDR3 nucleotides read TGTGCCACAGGACTAGCGGACGAGACCCAGTACTTC. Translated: CATGLADETQYF.

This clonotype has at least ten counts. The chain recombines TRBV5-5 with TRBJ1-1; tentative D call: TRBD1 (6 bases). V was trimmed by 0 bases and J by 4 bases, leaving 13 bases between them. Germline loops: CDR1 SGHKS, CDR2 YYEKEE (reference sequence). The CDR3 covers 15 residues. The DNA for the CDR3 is TGTGCCAGCAGCTTGGCGGTTGCCAGGGGCACTGAAGCTTTCTTT. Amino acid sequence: CASSLAVARGTEAFF.

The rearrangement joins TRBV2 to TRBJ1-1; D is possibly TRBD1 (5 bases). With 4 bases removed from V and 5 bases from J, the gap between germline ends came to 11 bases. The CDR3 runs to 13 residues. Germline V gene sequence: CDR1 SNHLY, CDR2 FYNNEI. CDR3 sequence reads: CASSGGRITEAFF. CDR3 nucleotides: TGTGCCAGCAGTGGGGGACGGATAACTGAAGCTTTCTTT. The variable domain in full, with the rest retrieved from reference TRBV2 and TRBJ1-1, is EPEVTQTPSHQVTQMGQEVILRCVPISNHLYFYWYRQILGQKVEFLVSFYNNEISEKSEIFDDQFSVERPDGSNFTLKIRSTKLEDSAMYFCASSGGRITEAFFGQGTRLTVV.

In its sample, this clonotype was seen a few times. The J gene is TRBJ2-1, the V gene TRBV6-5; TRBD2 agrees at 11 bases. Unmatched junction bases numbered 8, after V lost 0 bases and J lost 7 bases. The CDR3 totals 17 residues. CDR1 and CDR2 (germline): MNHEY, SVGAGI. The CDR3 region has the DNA TGTGCCAGCAGTTACTCCGCTCGACTAGCGGGAATGAATGAGCAGTTCTTC. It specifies CASSYSARLAGMNEQFF.

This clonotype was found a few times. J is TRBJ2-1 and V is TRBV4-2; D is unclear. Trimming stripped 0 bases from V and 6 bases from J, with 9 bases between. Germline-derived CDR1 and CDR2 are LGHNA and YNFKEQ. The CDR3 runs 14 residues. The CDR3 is CASSQESRSNEQFF. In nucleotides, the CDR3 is TGTGCCAGCAGCCAAGAGAGTCGTTCCAATGAGCAGTTCTTC.

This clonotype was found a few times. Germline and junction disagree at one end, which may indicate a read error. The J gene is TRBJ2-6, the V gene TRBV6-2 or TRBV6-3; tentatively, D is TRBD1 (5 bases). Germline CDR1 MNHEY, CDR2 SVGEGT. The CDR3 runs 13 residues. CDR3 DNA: TGTGCCAGCAGTTACTCCCCGGCAGGGTTCCCCATTTTC. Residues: CASSYSPAGFPIF.

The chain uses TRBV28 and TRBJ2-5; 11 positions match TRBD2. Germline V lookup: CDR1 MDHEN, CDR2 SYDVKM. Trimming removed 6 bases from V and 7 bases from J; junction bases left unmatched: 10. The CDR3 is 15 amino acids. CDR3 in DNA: TGTGCCAGCAGGGGGACTAGCGGAACCTTTATGACCCAGTACTTC. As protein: CASRGTSGTFMTQYF.

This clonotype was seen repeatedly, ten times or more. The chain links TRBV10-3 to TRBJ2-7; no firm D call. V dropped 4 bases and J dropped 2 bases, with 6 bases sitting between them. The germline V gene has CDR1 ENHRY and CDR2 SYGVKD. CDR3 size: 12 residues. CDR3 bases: TGTGCCATCAGTGCCTCGACCTACGAGCAGTACTTC. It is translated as CAISASTYEQYF.